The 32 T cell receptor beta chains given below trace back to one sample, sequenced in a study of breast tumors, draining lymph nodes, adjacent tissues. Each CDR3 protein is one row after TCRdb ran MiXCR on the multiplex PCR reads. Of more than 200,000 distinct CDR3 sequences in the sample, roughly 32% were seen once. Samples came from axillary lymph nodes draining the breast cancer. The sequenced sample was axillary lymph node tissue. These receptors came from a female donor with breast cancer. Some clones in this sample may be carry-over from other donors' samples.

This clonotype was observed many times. For the CDR3, the DNA is TGCAGTGCTAGAGCCGCTAATGGCTACACCTTC. Translation: CSARAANGYTF. The chain has TRBV20-1 and TRBJ1-2; D is unresolved. Germline assignment: CDR1 DFQATT and CDR2 SNEGSKA (reference sequence). The CDR3 contains 11 residues. Trimming removed 1 base from V and 6 bases from J, with 6 bases in between.

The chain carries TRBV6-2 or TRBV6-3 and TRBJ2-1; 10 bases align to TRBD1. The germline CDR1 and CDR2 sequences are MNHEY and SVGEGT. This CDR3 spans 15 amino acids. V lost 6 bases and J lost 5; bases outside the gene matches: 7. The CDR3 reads CASREGQGSHNEQFF. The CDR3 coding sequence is TGTGCCAGCAGGGAGGGACAGGGGTCCCACAATGAGCAGTTCTTC.

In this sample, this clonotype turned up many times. CDR3 bases: TGTGCCAGCAGCCAAGTCGGAGGGCCCAACTACGAGCAGTACTTC. Protein sequence: CASSQVGGPNYEQYF. The V and J genes are TRBV14 and TRBJ2-7; D is perhaps TRBD2 (6 bases). Trimming pared 1 base from V and 3 bases from J, leaving 13 bases between. Germline CDR1 SGHDN, CDR2 FVKESK. This CDR3 has 15 residues.

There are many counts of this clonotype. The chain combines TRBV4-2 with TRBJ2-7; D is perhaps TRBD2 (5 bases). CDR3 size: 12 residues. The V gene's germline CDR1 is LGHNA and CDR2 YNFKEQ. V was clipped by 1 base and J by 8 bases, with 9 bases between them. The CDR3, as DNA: TGTGCCAGCAGCCAAGGCCGGGAACAGCAGTACTTC. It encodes CASSQGREQQYF.

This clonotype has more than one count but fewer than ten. The CDR3 nucleotides are TGTGCCAGTAGTGGAGGGGAGCTGTTTTTT. Its protein is CASSGGELFF. The chain links TRBV19 to TRBJ2-2, with D uncertain. The CDR3 consists of 10 residues. Looked up from germline, CDR1 is LNHDA and CDR2 is SQIVND (reference sequence). Trimming took 5 bases from V and 8 from J, leaving 3 bases between them.

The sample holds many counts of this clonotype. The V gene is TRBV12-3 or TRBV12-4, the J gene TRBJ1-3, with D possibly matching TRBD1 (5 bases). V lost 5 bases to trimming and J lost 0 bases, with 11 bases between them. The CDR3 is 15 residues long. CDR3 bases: TGTGCCAGCAGTCCCGGGACGGCCTCTGGAAACACCATATATTTT. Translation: CASSPGTASGNTIYF.

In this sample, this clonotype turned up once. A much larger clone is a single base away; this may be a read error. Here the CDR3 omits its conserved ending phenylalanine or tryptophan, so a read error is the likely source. Written as DNA, the CDR3 is TGTGCCAGCAGCTTTGGACAAGATACGCAGTATCTT. Translation: CASSFGQDTQYL. The V gene is TRBV5-4, the J gene TRBJ2-3; weak D call: TRBD1 (5 bases). V was cut by 2 bases and J by 5 bases, with 6 bases left in between. The CDR3 extends over 12 amino acids. Germline loops: CDR1 SGHNT, CDR2 YYREEE (reference sequence).

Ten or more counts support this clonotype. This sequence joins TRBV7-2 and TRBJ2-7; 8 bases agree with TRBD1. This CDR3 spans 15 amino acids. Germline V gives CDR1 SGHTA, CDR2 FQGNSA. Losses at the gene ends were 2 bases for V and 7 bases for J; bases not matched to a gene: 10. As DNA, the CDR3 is TGTGCCAGCAGCTTACTACAGGGGGTCAGGTGGGAGCAGTACTTC. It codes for CASSLLQGVRWEQYF.

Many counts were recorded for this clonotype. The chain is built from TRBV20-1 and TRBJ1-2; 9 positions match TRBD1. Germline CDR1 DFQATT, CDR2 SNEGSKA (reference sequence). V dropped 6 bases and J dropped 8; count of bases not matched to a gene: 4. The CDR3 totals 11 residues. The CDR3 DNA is TGCAGTGCCAGACAGGGGGAAGGCTACACCTTC. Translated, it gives CSARQGEGYTF.

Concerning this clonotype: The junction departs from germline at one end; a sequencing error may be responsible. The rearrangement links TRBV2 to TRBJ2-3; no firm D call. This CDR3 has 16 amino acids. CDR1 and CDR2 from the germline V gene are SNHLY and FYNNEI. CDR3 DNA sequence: TGTGCCAGCAGTGAAGCAGGGTGGCTGGGCACAGATACGCAGTATTTC. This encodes CASSEAGWLGTDTQYF. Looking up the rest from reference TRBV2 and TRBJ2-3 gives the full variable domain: EPEVTQTPSHQVTQMGQEVILRCVPISNHLYFYWYRQILGQKVEFLVSFYNNEISEKSEIFDDQFSVERPDGSNFTLKIRSTKLEDSAMYFCASSEAGWLGTDTQYFGPGTRLTVL.

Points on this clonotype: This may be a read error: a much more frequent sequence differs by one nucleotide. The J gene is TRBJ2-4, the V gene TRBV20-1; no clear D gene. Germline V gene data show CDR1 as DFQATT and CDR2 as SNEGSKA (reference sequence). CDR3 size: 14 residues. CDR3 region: CSATDAASQNIRYF. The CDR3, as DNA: TGCAGTGCTACGGACGCTGCTTCCCAAAACATTCGGTACTTC.

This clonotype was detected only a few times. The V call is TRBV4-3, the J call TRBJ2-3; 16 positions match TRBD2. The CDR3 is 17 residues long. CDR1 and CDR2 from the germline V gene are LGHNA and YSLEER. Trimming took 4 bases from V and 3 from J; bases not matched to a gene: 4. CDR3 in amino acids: CASSLGTSGRGTDTQYF. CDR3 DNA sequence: TGCGCCAGCAGCCTCGGGACTAGCGGGAGGGGGACAGATACGCAGTATTTT.

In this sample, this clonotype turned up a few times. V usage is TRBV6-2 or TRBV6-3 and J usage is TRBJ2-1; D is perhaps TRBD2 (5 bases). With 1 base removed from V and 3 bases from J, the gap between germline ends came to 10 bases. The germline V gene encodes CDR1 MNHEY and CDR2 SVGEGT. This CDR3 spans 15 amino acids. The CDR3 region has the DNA TGTGCCAGCAGTTACTTTGCGGGTAACTACAATGAGCAGTTCTTC. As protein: CASSYFAGNYNEQFF.

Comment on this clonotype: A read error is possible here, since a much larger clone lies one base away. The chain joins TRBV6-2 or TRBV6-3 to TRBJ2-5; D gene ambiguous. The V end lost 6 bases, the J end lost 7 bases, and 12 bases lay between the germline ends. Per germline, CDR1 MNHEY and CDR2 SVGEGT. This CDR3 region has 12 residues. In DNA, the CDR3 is TGTGCCAGCAGCATCGCTTGGGGGACCCAGTACTTC. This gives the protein CASSIAWGTQYF.

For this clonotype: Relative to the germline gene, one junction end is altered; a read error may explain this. The chain's CDR3 is CAGRRTGMGTDTQYF. The CDR3 DNA sequence: TGCGCCGGCAGACGGACCGGGATGGGTACAGATACGCAGTATTTT. The gene calls are TRBV10-1 and TRBJ2-3; D is perhaps TRBD2 (5 bases). The CDR3 length is 15 residues. Germline CDR1 is WNHNN and CDR2 is SYGVQD (reference sequence).

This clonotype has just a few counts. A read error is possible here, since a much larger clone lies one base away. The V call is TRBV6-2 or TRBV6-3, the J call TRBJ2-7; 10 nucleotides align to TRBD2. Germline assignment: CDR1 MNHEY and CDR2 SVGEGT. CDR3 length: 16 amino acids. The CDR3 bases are TGTGCCCGCAGCTACTCCCCAGCGGGAGGGGGAAACGAGCAGTACTTC. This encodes CARSYSPAGGGNEQYF.

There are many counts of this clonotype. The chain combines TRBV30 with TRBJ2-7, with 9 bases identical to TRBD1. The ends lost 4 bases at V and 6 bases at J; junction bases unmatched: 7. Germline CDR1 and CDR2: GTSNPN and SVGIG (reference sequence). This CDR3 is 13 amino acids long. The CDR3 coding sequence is TGTGCCTGGACAACTACAGGGGGCGGCGAGCAGTACTTC. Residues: CAWTTTGGGEQYF.

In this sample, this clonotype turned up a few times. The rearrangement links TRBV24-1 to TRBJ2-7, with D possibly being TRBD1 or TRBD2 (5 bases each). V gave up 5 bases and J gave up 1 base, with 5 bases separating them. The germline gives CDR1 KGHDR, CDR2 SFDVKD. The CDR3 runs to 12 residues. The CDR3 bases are TGTGCCACCAGTGGGGGGTCCTACGAGCAGTACTTC. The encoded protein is CATSGGSYEQYF.

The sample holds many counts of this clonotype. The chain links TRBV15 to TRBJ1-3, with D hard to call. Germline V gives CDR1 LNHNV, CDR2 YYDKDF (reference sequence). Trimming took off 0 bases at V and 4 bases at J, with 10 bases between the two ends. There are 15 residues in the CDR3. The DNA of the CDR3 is TGTGCCACCAGCAGAGATAAGGGTTCAGGAAACACCATATATTTT. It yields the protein CATSRDKGSGNTIYF. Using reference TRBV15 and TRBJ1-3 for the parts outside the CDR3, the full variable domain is DAMVIQNPRYQVTQFGKPVTLSCSQTLNHNVMYWYQQKSSQAPKLLFHYYDKDFNNEADTPDNFQSRRPNTSFCFLDIRSPGLGDTAMYLCATSRDKGSGNTIYFGEGSWLTVV.

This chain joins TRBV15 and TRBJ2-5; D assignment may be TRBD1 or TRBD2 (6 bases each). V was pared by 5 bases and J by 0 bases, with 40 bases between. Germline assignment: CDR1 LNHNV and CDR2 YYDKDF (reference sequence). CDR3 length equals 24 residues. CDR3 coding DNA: TGTGCCACCAGCCGCTCGCGCTCGGGTTTTTGTGCGGGGCTCGGGGGCCGTGACCAAGAGACCCAGTACTTC. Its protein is CATSRSRSGFCAGLGGRDQETQYF.

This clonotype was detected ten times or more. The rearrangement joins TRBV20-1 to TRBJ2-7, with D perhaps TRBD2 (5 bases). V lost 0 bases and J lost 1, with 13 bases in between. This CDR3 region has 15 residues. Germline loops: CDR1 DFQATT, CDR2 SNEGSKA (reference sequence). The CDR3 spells CSARDWRTPSYEQYF. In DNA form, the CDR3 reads TGCAGTGCTAGAGATTGGAGGACTCCATCCTACGAGCAGTACTTC.

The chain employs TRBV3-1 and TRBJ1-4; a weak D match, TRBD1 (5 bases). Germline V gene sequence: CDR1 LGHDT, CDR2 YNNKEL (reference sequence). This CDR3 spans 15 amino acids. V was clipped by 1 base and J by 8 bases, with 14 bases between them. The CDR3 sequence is CASSQGDSGREKLFF. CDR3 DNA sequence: TGTGCCAGCAGCCAAGGAGATTCAGGGCGGGAAAAACTGTTTTTT.

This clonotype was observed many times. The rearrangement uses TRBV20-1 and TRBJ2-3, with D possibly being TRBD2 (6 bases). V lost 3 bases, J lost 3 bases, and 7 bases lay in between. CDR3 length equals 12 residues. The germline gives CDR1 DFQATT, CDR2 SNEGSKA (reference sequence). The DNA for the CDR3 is TGCAGTGCTAGGGGAGGTACAGATACGCAGTATTTT. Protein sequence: CSARGGTDTQYF.

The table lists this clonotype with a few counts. The CDR3 here is CASIIRGSAEAFF. In DNA, the CDR3 is TGTGCCAGCATCATCCGGGGTAGCGCTGAAGCTTTCTTT. This sequence joins TRBV11-3 and TRBJ1-1; D uncertain. Trimming stripped 7 bases from V and 6 bases from J, with 15 bases between. Germline CDR1 SGHNT, CDR2 YENEEA. This CDR3 is 13 amino acids long. Together with reference TRBV11-3 and TRBJ1-1, the CDR3 gives the full variable domain: EAGVVQSPRYKIIEKKQPVAFWCNPISGHNTLYWYLQNLGQGPELLIRYENEEAVDDSQLPKDRFSAERLKGVDSTLKIQPAELGDSAVYLCASIIRGSAEAFFGQGTRLTVV.

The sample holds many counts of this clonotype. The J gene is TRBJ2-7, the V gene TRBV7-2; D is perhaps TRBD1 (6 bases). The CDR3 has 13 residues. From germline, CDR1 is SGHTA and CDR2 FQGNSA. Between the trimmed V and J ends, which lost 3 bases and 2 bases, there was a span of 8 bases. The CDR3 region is CASSFRGAYEQYF. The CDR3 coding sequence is TGTGCCAGCAGCTTCAGGGGAGCCTACGAGCAGTACTTC.

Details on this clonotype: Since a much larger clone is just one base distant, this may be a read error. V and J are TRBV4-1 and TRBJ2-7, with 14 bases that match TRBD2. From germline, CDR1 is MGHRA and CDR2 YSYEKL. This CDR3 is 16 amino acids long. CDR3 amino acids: CAGSQAGTSGSGEQYF. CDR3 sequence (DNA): TGCGCCGGCAGCCAAGCGGGGACTAGCGGGAGTGGCGAGCAGTACTTC.

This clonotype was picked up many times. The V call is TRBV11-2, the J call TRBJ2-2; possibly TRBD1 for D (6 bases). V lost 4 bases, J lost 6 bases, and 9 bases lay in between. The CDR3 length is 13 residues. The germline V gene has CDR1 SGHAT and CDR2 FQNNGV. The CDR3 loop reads CASSSGVAGELFF. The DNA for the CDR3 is TGTGCCAGCAGCTCAGGGGTAGCCGGGGAGCTGTTTTTT.

In nucleotides, the CDR3 is TGTGCCAGCAGTGCTCCACATGGAGAAAAACTGTTTTTT. This encodes CASSAPHGEKLFF. The rearrangement links TRBV25-1 to TRBJ1-4, with D hard to call. Germline V gene data show CDR1 as MGHDK and CDR2 as SYGVNS. Trimming took 4 bases from V and 8 from J, leaving 11 bases between them. This CDR3 has 13 residues. Full variable domain (outside the CDR3, taken from reference TRBV25-1 and TRBJ1-4): EADIYQTPRYLVIGTGKKITLECSQTMGHDKMYWYQQDPGMELHLIHYSYGVNSTEKGDLSSESTVSRIRTEHFPLTLESARPSHTSQYLCASSAPHGEKLFFGSGTQLSVL.

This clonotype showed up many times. The CDR3 nucleotides are TGTGCCAGTAGTATTAGACCGGGACTTAGCACAGATACGCAGTATTTT. This codes for CASSIRPGLSTDTQYF. The V gene is TRBV19, the J gene TRBJ2-3, with D possibly matching TRBD2 (6 bases). The length of the CDR3 is 16 residues. With 3 bases removed from V and 0 bases from J, the gap between germline ends came to 13 bases. Germline CDR1 and CDR2: LNHDA and SQIVND (reference sequence).

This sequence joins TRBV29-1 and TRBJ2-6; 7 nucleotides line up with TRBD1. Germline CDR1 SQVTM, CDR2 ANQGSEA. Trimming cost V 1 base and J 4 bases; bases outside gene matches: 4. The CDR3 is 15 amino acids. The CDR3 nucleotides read TGCAGCGTTGAAGGAGTGGGACAGGGGGCCAACGTCCTGACTTTC. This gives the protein CSVEGVGQGANVLTF.

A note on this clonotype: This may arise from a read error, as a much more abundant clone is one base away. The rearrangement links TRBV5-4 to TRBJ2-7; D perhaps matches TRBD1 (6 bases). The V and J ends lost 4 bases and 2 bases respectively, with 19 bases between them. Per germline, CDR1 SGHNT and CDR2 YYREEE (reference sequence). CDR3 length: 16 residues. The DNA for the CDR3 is TGTGCCAGCAGCCTAAATCCGGCACAGGGTACCTACGAGCAGTACTTC. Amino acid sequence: CASSLNPAQGTYEQYF.

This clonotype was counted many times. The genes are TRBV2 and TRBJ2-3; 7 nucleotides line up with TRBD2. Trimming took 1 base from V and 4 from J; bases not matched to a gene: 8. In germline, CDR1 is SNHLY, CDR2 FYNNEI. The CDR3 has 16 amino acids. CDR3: CASSEVGAGMADTQYF. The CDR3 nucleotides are TGTGCCAGCAGTGAAGTAGGAGCGGGAATGGCAGATACGCAGTATTTT.